Shown below are 22 T cell receptor beta chains from a single sample sequenced in a study of beta chain features in type 1 diabetes. The investigators reverse transcribed all of the isolated RNA, so they sequenced expressed TCRB transcripts. The repertoire was sequenced with immunoSEQ multiplex PCR; TCRdb's copy has only in-frame clones and lacks some. The table records 250,000 to 350,000 clones, approximately 10% of them present only once. The sample was naive CD4+ T cells from blood. The receptors were sampled from a woman in her 30s in good health.

This clone was seen a handful of times. CDR3 DNA sequence: TGTGCCAGCAGCTTACTCGCTAGCGGGATGGGGGAGTTCTTC. It yields the protein CASSLLASGMGEFF. The rearrangement links TRBV11-2 to TRBJ2-1, with 9 bases lining up with TRBD2. J lost 14 bases, V lost 2 bases, and 10 bases had no gene match. Germline V gene lookup returns CDR1 SGHAT and CDR2 FQNNGV. The CDR3 is 14 amino acids.

The V and J genes are TRBV18 and TRBJ2-1, with D tentatively TRBD2 (6 bases). CDR3 length: 16 amino acids. In germline, CDR1 is KGHSH, CDR2 LQKENI. The V end was cut by 1 base, the J end by 9 bases, with 19 bases between. CDR3 bases: TGTGCCAGCTCACCACGGAACGGGAGAGGTTCGGTTGAGCAGTTCTTC. It codes for CASSPRNGRGSVEQFF. Full variable domain (outside the CDR3, taken from reference TRBV18 and TRBJ2-1): NAGVMQNPRHLVRRRGQEARLRCSPMKGHSHVYWYRQLPEEGLKFMVYLQKENIIDESGMPKERFSAEFPKEGPSILRIQQVVRGDSAAYFCASSPRNGRGSVEQFFGPGTRLTVL.

The rearrangement links TRBV9 to TRBJ2-7; D is possibly TRBD1 (6 bases). CDR1 SGDLS and CDR2 YYNGEE come from the germline V gene. V lost 0 bases, J lost 2 bases, and 12 bases lay in between. The CDR3 consists of 15 residues. This chain's CDR3 is CASSVDGTSTYEQYF. In DNA form, the CDR3 reads TGTGCCAGCAGCGTAGACGGGACATCTACCTACGAGCAGTACTTC. Full variable domain (outside the CDR3, taken from reference TRBV9 and TRBJ2-7): DSGVTQTPKHLITATGQRVTLRCSPRSGDLSVYWYQQSLDQGLQFLIQYYNGEERAKGNILERFSAQQFPDLHSELNLSSLELGDSALYFCASSVDGTSTYEQYFGPGTRLTVT.

This clone was picked up a small number of times. This rearrangement joins TRBV5-1 to TRBJ2-2; the D gene is possibly TRBD1 (6 bases). Germline V gives CDR1 SGHRS, CDR2 YFSETQ. This CDR3 has 15 amino acids. With 4 bases removed from V and 2 bases from J, the gap between germline ends came to 12 bases. CDR3 nucleotides: TGCGCCAGCAGCCCAGACAGGACTAACACCGGGGAGCTGTTTTTT. It specifies CASSPDRTNTGELFF.

J is TRBJ1-2 and V is TRBV11-2; D gene unclear. This CDR3 region has 14 residues. Looked up from germline, CDR1 is SGHAT and CDR2 is FQNNGV. V was pared by 2 bases and J by 4 bases, with 11 bases between. The CDR3 DNA sequence: TGTGCCAGCAGCTTATCGCGGCGTCTCTATGGCTACACCTTC. Amino acids: CASSLSRRLYGYTF.

Only a few counts were recorded for this clone. The chain carries TRBV7-3 and TRBJ2-3, with TRBD2 identical over 12 bases. Germline CDR1 is SGHTA and CDR2 is FQGTGA. This CDR3 is 15 amino acids long. With V trimmed by 5 bases and J by 5 bases, 5 bases remained unmatched. The DNA of the CDR3 is TGTGCCAGCAGCCTGGGACTAGCGGGCCAAGATACGCAGTATTTT. This encodes CASSLGLAGQDTQYF.

This CDR3 reads CASRGQGKRGNTIYF. CDR3 nucleotides: TGTGCCAGCAGAGGACAGGGGAAAAGGGGAAACACCATATATTTT. The J gene is TRBJ1-3, the V gene TRBV6-5; TRBD1 agrees at 9 bases. The CDR3 sequence is 15 residues long. J was trimmed by 4 bases and V by 6 bases; bases with no gene match: 7. The germline V gene has CDR1 MNHEY and CDR2 SVGAGI.

About this clone itself: Additional DNA sequences in this sample encode the identical CDR3. The rearrangement joins TRBV18 to TRBJ2-3; TRBD2 aligns across 9 bases. V trimming: 2 bases; J trimming: 0 bases; junction bases outside the gene matches: 0. The CDR3 has 15 residues. CDR1 is KGHSH and CDR2 is LQKENI in the germline V gene. DNA of the CDR3: TGTGCCAGCTCACCAACTAGCGGGAGCACAGATACGCAGTATTTT. It specifies CASSPTSGSTDTQYF.

The chain links TRBV28 to TRBJ1-2; D is possibly TRBD1 (6 bases). V lost 3 bases and J 4 bases, leaving 12 bases between the germline ends. Germline CDR1 and CDR2: MDHEN and SYDVKM. CDR3 length equals 14 residues. CDR3 in amino acids: CASSLGGGSYGYTF. CDR3 coding DNA: TGTGCCAGCAGTTTGGGAGGGGGTAGCTATGGCTACACCTTC.

V gene TRBV5-1 combines with J gene TRBJ2-1; the match to TRBD2 covers 9 bases. Germline values: CDR1 SGHRS, CDR2 YFSETQ. V lost 3 bases, J lost 10 bases, and 11 bases stayed unmatched. The CDR3 runs to 15 residues. The CDR3 is CASSSLAGTPGEQFF. For the CDR3, the DNA is TGCGCCAGCAGCTCGCTAGCGGGGACCCCGGGGGAGCAGTTCTTC.

This clone was seen more than once but under ten times. The chain combines TRBV30 with TRBJ2-1, with 13 bases identical to TRBD2. This CDR3 spans 13 amino acids. V lost 8 bases, J lost 9 bases, and 7 bases stayed unmatched. The germline CDR1 and CDR2 sequences are GTSNPN and SVGIG (reference sequence). The CDR3, as DNA: TGTGCCCAAATGGGACTAGCGGGACTTGAGCAGTTCTTC. The encoded protein is CAQMGLAGLEQFF.

This chain connects TRBV27 to TRBJ2-5; no reliable D call. This CDR3 spans 13 amino acids. The V end lost 2 bases, the J end lost 5 bases, and 9 bases lay between the germline ends. Germline lookup yields CDR1 MNHEY and CDR2 SMNVEV (reference sequence). The CDR3 sequence: CASSLRARETQYF. DNA of the CDR3: TGTGCCAGCAGTTTAAGAGCCCGGGAGACCCAGTACTTC.

The genes are TRBV7-2 and TRBJ2-1; possibly TRBD2 for D (5 bases). Germline V gene data show CDR1 as SGHTA and CDR2 as FQGNSA. V lost 3 bases, J lost 1 base, and 13 bases lay in between. The CDR3 contains 16 residues. In nucleotides, the CDR3 is TGTGCCAGCAGCTTCGTAGCGACCCATTCCTACAATGAGCAGTTCTTC. It encodes CASSFVATHSYNEQFF.

The chain combines TRBV18 with TRBJ2-4; 8 bases fit TRBD2. CDR3 size: 16 residues. V dropped 1 base and J dropped 1; count of bases not matched to a gene: 3. Germline V lookup: CDR1 KGHSH, CDR2 LQKENI. This CDR3 reads CASSPQQRGAKNIQYF. CDR3 DNA sequence: TGTGCCAGCTCACCACAACAGCGGGGGGCCAAAAACATTCAGTACTTC.

There are a few counts of this clone. The chain combines TRBV29-1 with TRBJ2-1; a possible D gene is TRBD2 (6 bases). Per germline, CDR1 SQVTM and CDR2 ANQGSEA. The CDR3 extends over 14 amino acids. The V end was cut by 6 bases, the J end by 4 bases, with 16 bases between. CDR3 bases: TGCAGCGTCTCCGGGGTAGCGGTATACAATGAGCAGTTCTTC. Translating gives CSVSGVAVYNEQFF.

This clone was recorded a few times. The genes are TRBV14 and TRBJ1-5; 8 bases map to TRBD1. Germline assignment: CDR1 SGHDN and CDR2 FVKESK. The CDR3 has 15 residues. After removal of 6 bases from V and 2 bases from J, the junction contained 6 bases not matched to a gene. The CDR3 bases are TGTGCCAGCAGGAGACAGGGGTGGCGCAATCAGCCCCAGCATTTT. Encoded protein: CASRRQGWRNQPQHF.

CDR3 loop: CASSSAYEQYF. In DNA, the CDR3 is TGTGCCAGCAGCTCGGCCTACGAGCAGTACTTC. The V gene is TRBV14, the J gene TRBJ2-7; D gene unclear. Deletions cut 5 bases from V and 2 bases from J, with 4 bases between. The CDR3 length is 11 residues. Germline V gene data show CDR1 as SGHDN and CDR2 as FVKESK.

This clone was seen only a few times. V is TRBV10-3 and J is TRBJ2-1; 10 bases align to TRBD2. Unmatched junction bases numbered 5, after V lost 3 bases and J lost 3 bases. Germline V gene sequence: CDR1 ENHRY, CDR2 SYGVKD. This CDR3 has 16 residues. The CDR3 DNA reads as TGTGCCATCAGTGACGGACTAGCGGAGGGCTACAATGAGCAGTTCTTC. This sequence encodes CAISDGLAEGYNEQFF.

The J gene is TRBJ2-1, the V gene TRBV19, with 8 bases matching TRBD2. Germline assignment: CDR1 LNHDA and CDR2 SQIVND (reference sequence). The CDR3 spans 15 residues. Unmatched junction bases numbered 5, after V lost 0 bases and J lost 7 bases. CDR3: CASSIDGRAINEQFF. As DNA, the CDR3 is TGTGCCAGTAGTATAGACGGGAGGGCCATTAATGAGCAGTTCTTC. The whole variable domain, filled in from reference TRBV19 and TRBJ2-1, reads DGGITQSPKYLFRKEGQNVTLSCEQNLNHDAMYWYRQDPGQGLRLIYYSQIVNDFQKGDIAEGYSVSREKKESFPLTVTSAQKNPTAFYLCASSIDGRAINEQFFGPGTRLTVL.

The sample holds one count of this clone. In DNA, the CDR3 is TGTGCCACCAGCCGCCGCCCACTAGCGGGAGGGGAGACCCAGTACTTC. Encoded protein: CATSRRPLAGGETQYF. The chain has TRBV15 and TRBJ2-5; 13 bases match TRBD2. Germline lookup yields CDR1 LNHNV and CDR2 YYDKDF (reference sequence). The CDR3 consists of 16 residues. With 5 bases clipped from V and 5 bases from J, the junction kept 8 bases outside the gene matches.

This clone was recorded a few times. Other nucleotide sequences from this sample produce the same CDR3. CDR3 in DNA: TGTGCCACCAGCAGAGACAGAAAAGAGACCCAGTACTTC. This sequence encodes CATSRDRKETQYF. The genes are TRBV15 and TRBJ2-5; D gene unclear. The germline V gene encodes CDR1 LNHNV and CDR2 YYDKDF (reference sequence). V was shortened by 0 bases and J by 3 bases, with 5 bases between the two germline ends. This CDR3 contains 13 residues.

The chain joins TRBV21-1 to TRBJ1-5; the D segment call TRBD1 is taken from the table without a DNA check. TRBV21-1 corresponds to a pseudogene. CDR3 size: 16 residues. The CDR3 region is CASSHPGHESNQPQHF. The CDR3 nucleotides read TGTGCCAGCAGCCACCCGGGACACGAATCCAATCAGCCCCAGCATTTT.